The rows below give T cell receptor beta chains drawn from one sample of a study of T cell responses to AZD1222 COVID-19 vaccine. Clones were read by immunoSEQ multiplex PCR, and TCRdb kept only the in-frame ones, dropping some. The profile shows tens of thousands of clones, around three quarters of them singletons. The specimen was peripheral blood, collected 28 days after the second AZD1222 dose. These receptor sequences come from an adult who received the AZD1222 COVID-19 vaccine. Each CDR3 is given with its conserved first and last residue. D genes are given only for firm matches. The size entry is marked missing in some rows and otherwise reads once, few, many or a size class.

TRBV6-5	TRBJ2-5	TRBD1	NA	TGTGCCAGCAGTTACGACAGGGCGAAGGAGACCCAGTACTTC	CASSYDRAKETQYF
TRBV3-1/TRBV3-2	TRBJ2-1	NA	NA	TGTGCCAGCAGCCAAGATCACAACGGCAGAAATGAGCAGTTCTTC	CASSQDHNGRNEQFF
TRBV6-5	TRBJ1-1	TRBD1	NA	TGTGCCAGCATGGCACAGGGGCGGAACACTGAAGCTTTCTTT	CASMAQGRNTEAFF
TRBV11-3	TRBJ2-3	TRBD2	NA	TGTGCCAGCAGCCAGGGGACTAGCGTTCGGGATACGCAGTATTTT	CASSQGTSVRDTQYF
TRBV7-5	TRBJ2-2	NA	NA	TGTGTCAGACCCTTACCGGTTAGCAATGACACCGGGGAGCTGTTTTTT	CVRPLPVSNDTGELFF
TRBV11-2	TRBJ2-1	TRBD1	NA	TGTGCCAGCAGCTTACGTCCAGGACAGGGGAAAGGGGAGCAGTTCTTC	CASSLRPGQGKGEQFF
TRBV7-6	TRBJ2-1	TRBD1	NA	TGTGCCAGCAGCCCCCTAATGGGACAGGCAGGGATGAAGCAGTTCTTC	CASSPLMGQAGMKQFF
TRBV29-1	TRBJ2-3	NA	NA	TGCAGCGTTCGGGTGACAGCCGGCGGCACAGATACGCAGTATTTT	CSVRVTAGGTDTQYF
TRBV12-3/TRBV12-4	TRBJ2-3	NA	few	TGTGCCAGCAGTAACACAGATACGCAGTATTTT	CASSNTDTQYF
TRBV5-6	TRBJ2-3	NA	NA	TGTGCCAGCAGCTTGGGACGGGCAGATACGCAGTATTTT	CASSLGRADTQYF
TRBV5-1	TRBJ2-5	TRBD2	NA	TGCGCCAGCAGCTTGGGAAATAGCGGGGGGCAAGAGACCCAGTACTTC	CASSLGNSGGQETQYF
TRBV29-1	TRBJ2-3	NA	NA	TGCAGCGTTGAACAGACAGATACGCAGTATTTT	CSVEQTDTQYF
TRBV7-3	TRBJ2-2	NA	NA	TGTGCCAGCAGCCCGAGGGGGACCGGGGAGCTGTTTTTT	CASSPRGTGELFF
TRBV12-3/TRBV12-4	TRBJ2-6	NA	once	TGTGCCAGCAGTTGGACAGACACCGTCCTGACTTTC	CASSWTDTVLTF
TRBV15	TRBJ2-7	NA	NA	TGTGCCACCAGCAGAGACGTACGGGTCGAGCAGTACTTC	CATSRDVRVEQYF
TRBV9	TRBJ2-7	NA	few	TGTGCCAGCAGCCTATCTGACGGGACACTCTACGAGCAGTACTTC	CASSLSDGTLYEQYF
TRBV28	TRBJ2-3	NA	NA	TGTGCCAGCAGTCTGAGGGTTTTCACAGATACGCAGTATTTT	CASSLRVFTDTQYF
TRBV19	TRBJ2-7	TRBD1	NA	TGTGCCAGTAGTACCGGGACAGGGCGGTACGAGCAGTACTTC	CASSTGTGRYEQYF
TRBV3-1/TRBV3-2	TRBJ2-5	NA	once	TGTGCCAGCAGCAAGGACACCAGACAAGAGACCCAGTACTTC	CASSKDTRQETQYF
TRBV24-1	TRBJ2-7	TRBD2	NA	TGTGCCACCAGTGTGATCACTAGCGCGGGGGAATCCTACGAGCAGTACTTC	CATSVITSAGESYEQYF